The subject of this entry is one TCR beta chain. This sample is drawn from a study of patients and donors after allogeneic stem cell transplantation. A single record per CDR3 protein comes from TCRdb applying MiXCR to the RT-PCR reads. The sample shows about 150,000 distinct CDR3 sequences, about 24% of them seen only once. Germline loops: CDR1 MNHEY, CDR2 SMNVEV (reference sequence). CDR3 length equals 12 residues. Trimming removed 8 bases at V and 6 bases at J, with 13 bases between. The rearrangement uses TRBV27 and TRBJ1-2; D is unclear. The sample taken for sequencing was blood, either unsorted or a sorted T cell fraction (not recorded which). The receptor was derived from a human donor who was either an allogeneic HSCT recipient or a stem cell or donor lymphocyte infusion donor (not recorded which). It is not recorded whose cells these are; they may come from a transplant donor. The CDR3 protein is CASGLPNHGYTF. The CDR3 DNA follows: TGTGCCAGCGGACTTCCGAACCATGGCTACACCTTC.